This T cell receptor beta chain appears in the sequencing data of a study of early T cells in non-severe SARS-CoV-2 infection. Study summary: Unsorted whole-blood RNA was sequenced in bulk, leaving chains unpaired.

The V gene end was trimmed by 5 bases and the J gene end by 12 bases; junction bases not matched to a gene: 12. CDR3 length: 13 amino acids. TCRdb reanalysed the 5' RACE reads using MiXCR and keeps one entry per CDR3 protein. The sample shows approximately 20,000 distinct CDR3 sequences, roughly 6.1% of them seen only once. In its sample, this clonotype was seen many times. What it binds is not known. Overall study results and limits: Reliance on VDJdb matching favored anti-spike CD8 responses; private and CD4 specificities were missed.

The receptor comes from an adult who was a healthcare worker with PCR-confirmed SARS-CoV-2 infection or an uninfected control (not recorded which). The sample was whole blood. The chain links TRBV12-3 or TRBV12-4 to TRBJ2-7, with 8 positions matching TRBD2. CDR3 nucleotides: TGTGCCAGCAGTCGGGAGGGCAACGGGGACGGGTACTTC. Protein: CASSREGNGDGYF.